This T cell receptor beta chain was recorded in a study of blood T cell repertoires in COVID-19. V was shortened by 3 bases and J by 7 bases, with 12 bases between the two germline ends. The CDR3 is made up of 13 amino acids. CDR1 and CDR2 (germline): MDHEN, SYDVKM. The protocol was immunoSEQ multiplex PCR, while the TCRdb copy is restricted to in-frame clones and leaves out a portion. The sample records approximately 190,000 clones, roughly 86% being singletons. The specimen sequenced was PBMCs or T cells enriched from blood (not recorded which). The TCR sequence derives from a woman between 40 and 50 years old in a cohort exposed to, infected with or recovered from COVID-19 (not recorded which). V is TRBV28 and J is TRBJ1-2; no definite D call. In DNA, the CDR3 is TGTGCCAGCAGTTTCCCGGGGTATGGTGGCTACACCTTC. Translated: CASSFPGYGGYTF.